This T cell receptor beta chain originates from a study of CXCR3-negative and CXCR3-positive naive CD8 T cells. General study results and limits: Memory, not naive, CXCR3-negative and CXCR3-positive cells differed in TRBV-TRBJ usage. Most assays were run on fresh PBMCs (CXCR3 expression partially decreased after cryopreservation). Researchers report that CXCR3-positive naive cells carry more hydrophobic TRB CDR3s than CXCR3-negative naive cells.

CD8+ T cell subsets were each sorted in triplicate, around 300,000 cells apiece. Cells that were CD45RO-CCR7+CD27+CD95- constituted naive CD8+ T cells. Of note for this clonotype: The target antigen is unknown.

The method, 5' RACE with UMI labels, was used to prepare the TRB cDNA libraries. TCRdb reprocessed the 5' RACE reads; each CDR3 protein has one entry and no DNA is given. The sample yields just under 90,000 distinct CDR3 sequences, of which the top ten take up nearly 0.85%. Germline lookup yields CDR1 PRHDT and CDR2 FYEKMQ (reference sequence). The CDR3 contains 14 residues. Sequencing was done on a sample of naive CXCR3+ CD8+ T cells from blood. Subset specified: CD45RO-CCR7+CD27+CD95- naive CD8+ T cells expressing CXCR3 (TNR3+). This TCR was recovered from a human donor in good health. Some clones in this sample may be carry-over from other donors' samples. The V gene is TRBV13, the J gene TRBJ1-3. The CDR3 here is CASSSNRPGNTIYF.